What follows are 5 T cell receptor beta chains derived from one specimen sequenced in a study of CD8 T cells in ankylosing spondylitis. TCRdb analysed the 5' RACE reads with MiXCR anew, one entry per CDR3 protein. The data contain about 100,000 distinct CDR3 sequences, approximately 25% of them singletons. The sequenced sample was synovial fluid, either unsorted or a sorted T cell fraction (not recorded which). These TCRs come from a male donor with ankylosing spondylitis.

Many counts were recorded for this clonotype. The chain is built from TRBV12-3 or TRBV12-4 and TRBJ2-5, with a tentative D call TRBD1 (5 bases). V was cut by 3 bases and J by 3 bases, with 8 bases left in between. The CDR3 is made up of 13 amino acids. CDR3 amino acids: CASSFWGEETQYF. Written as DNA, the CDR3 is TGTGCCAGCAGTTTTTGGGGCGAAGAGACCCAGTACTTC.

There are a few counts of this clonotype. At one of its ends the junction is not consistent with the germline gene, which may arise from a read error. The V gene is TRBV6-1, the J gene TRBJ2-6; D is tentatively TRBD1 or TRBD2 (5 bases each). The V gene's germline CDR1 is MNHNS and CDR2 SASEGT. The CDR3 is made up of 13 amino acids. This chain's CDR3 is CASRGSEANVLTF. The CDR3 DNA reads TGTGCCAGCCGGGGCTCTGAGGCCAACGTCCTGACTTTC.

The chain has TRBV29-1 and TRBJ2-4; 8 positions agree with TRBD1. CDR1 is SQVTM and CDR2 is ANQGSEA in the germline V gene. After removal of 4 bases from V and 7 bases from J, the junction contained 9 bases not matched to a gene. The CDR3 runs to 14 residues. CDR3 sequence: CSVGDRSGINIQYF. The DNA for the CDR3 is TGCAGCGTTGGGGACAGGTCGGGAATTAACATTCAGTACTTC.

V usage is TRBV6-1 and J usage is TRBJ1-1; the D is unclear. Trimming pared 7 bases from V and 3 bases from J, leaving 9 bases between. This CDR3 is built from 12 residues. Germline V gene sequence: CDR1 MNHNS, CDR2 SASEGT. In nucleotides, the CDR3 is TGTGCCAGCAAAGTGGGGTACACTGAAGCTTTCTTT. This translates into CASKVGYTEAFF.

This clonotype was found a few times. The rearrangement uses TRBV12-3 or TRBV12-4 and TRBJ2-5; no firm D call. The CDR3 sequence is 14 residues long. Trimming removed 3 bases at V and 2 bases at J, with 10 bases between. CDR3 region: CASSFWQTQETQYF. In DNA form, the CDR3 reads TGTGCCAGCAGTTTCTGGCAGACTCAAGAGACCCAGTACTTC.